The 28 T cell receptor beta chains below come from one sample, sequenced in a study of blood T cells in healthy people across ages (dated by TCRdb to the mid-2010s). The method behind the library was 5' RACE. These reads were obtained on an Illumina HiSeq 2500. The second PCR ran for roughly 7 to 11 cycles and used a J-beta primer mix along with a sample-barcoded 5' primer. Using fastp trimming at Q25 and MiXCR clonotype assembly, TCRdb reanalyzed the public sequencing data and kept in-frame beta chains. Rows with one shared CDR3 protein collapse into an entry with the most common genes and DNA. Across this sample there are some 1,500,000 distinct CDR3 sequences, with approximately 43% seen only once. The ten top clones hold around 4% of the sample. Sequenced: blood. Receptors originate from a woman aged 18-29 years in good health.

The rearrangement links TRBV12-3 or TRBV12-4 to TRBJ2-1; D call uncertain. Trimming removed 8 bases at V and 9 bases at J, with 14 bases between. The CDR3 is 12 residues long. CDR3 coding DNA: TGTGCCAGCGCCCTTTCGCTCCGTGAGCAGTTCTTC. This sequence encodes CASALSLREQFF.

The V gene is TRBV7-9, the J gene TRBJ1-2; perhaps TRBD1 as D (6 bases). Germline assignment: CDR1 SEHNR and CDR2 FQNEAQ (reference sequence). CDR3 length: 13 residues. Trimming cost V 5 bases and J 3 bases, with 10 bases left between them. CDR3 loop: CASSPRGHYGYTF. The CDR3 DNA is TGTGCCAGCAGCCCCAGGGGTCACTATGGCTACACCTTC.

The J gene is TRBJ2-5, the V gene TRBV4-1, with 9 positions matching TRBD2. Germline V lookup: CDR1 MGHRA, CDR2 YSYEKL. This CDR3 contains 15 residues. The J segment lost 11 bases and the V segment lost 2 bases, leaving 12 bases of the junction unmatched. CDR3 sequence: CASSQNGLAKDEQYF. The DNA of the CDR3 is TGCGCCAGCAGCCAAAACGGACTAGCGAAGGATGAGCAGTACTTC.

In this sample, this clonotype turned up many times. The CDR3 DNA reads as TGTGCCAGCTCACCCGACAGGAAAAATTCACCCCTCCACTTT. Its translation is CASSPDRKNSPLHF. V usage is TRBV18 and J usage is TRBJ1-6, with D tentatively TRBD1 (6 bases). The CDR3 runs 14 residues. V lost 3 bases and J lost 7, with 10 bases in between. CDR1 is KGHSH, CDR2 LQKENI, per germline.

This clonotype occurred a few times. V usage is TRBV10-3 and J usage is TRBJ1-1; unclear D gene. The CDR3 is made up of 14 amino acids. V was cut by 0 bases and J by 7 bases, with 12 bases left in between. The germline gives CDR1 ENHRY, CDR2 SYGVKD. CDR3 sequence (DNA): TGTGCCATCAGTGAGTCTGCGGTCCAAAGTGAAGCTTTCTTT. Protein sequence: CAISESAVQSEAFF.

This clonotype occurred a few times. V usage is TRBV5-1 and J usage is TRBJ2-1, with 10 bases identical to TRBD2. Losses at the gene ends were 4 bases for V and 2 bases for J; bases not matched to a gene: 6. Germline assignment: CDR1 SGHRS and CDR2 YFSETQ. This CDR3 spans 16 amino acids. The DNA for the CDR3 is TGCGCCAGCAGCGTCCTAGCGGGGGACCCCTACAATGAGCAGTTCTTC. The encoded protein is CASSVLAGDPYNEQFF. Full variable domain (rest looked up from reference TRBV5-1 and TRBJ2-1): KAGVTQTPRYLIKTRGQQVTLSCSPISGHRSVSWYQQTPGQGLQFLFEYFSETQRNKGNFPGRFSGRQFSNSRSEMNVSTLELGDSALYLCASSVLAGDPYNEQFFGPGTRLTVL.

The chain recombines TRBV28 with TRBJ2-3; 8 bases agree with TRBD2. Germline loops: CDR1 MDHEN, CDR2 SYDVKM. With 6 bases clipped from V and 4 bases from J, the junction kept 3 bases outside the gene matches. The CDR3 runs to 13 residues. CDR3 sequence: CASRPTSADTQYF. In DNA form, the CDR3 reads TGTGCCAGCAGACCGACTAGCGCAGATACGCAGTATTTT.

This clonotype turned up a few times. The chain links TRBV28 to TRBJ1-5, with a possible D match to TRBD1 (6 bases). The CDR3 totals 15 residues. The V end was cut by 3 bases, the J end by 6 bases, with 15 bases between. The germline CDR1 and CDR2 sequences are MDHEN and SYDVKM. CDR3 protein: CASSFRAQGGQPQHF. The CDR3 bases are TGTGCCAGCAGTTTTCGTGCACAGGGAGGTCAGCCCCAGCATTTT.

This chain connects TRBV20-1 to TRBJ2-3, with TRBD2 matching 8 bases. Looked up from germline, CDR1 is DFQATT and CDR2 is SNEGSKA (reference sequence). CDR3 size: 13 residues. V lost 5 bases, J lost 6 bases, and 7 bases stayed unmatched. CDR3 sequence reads: CSAWDPGGDTQYF. CDR3 coding DNA: TGCAGTGCTTGGGACCCGGGGGGGGATACGCAGTATTTT.

This clonotype was recorded a few times. The chain employs TRBV7-9 and TRBJ1-5; D possibly corresponds to TRBD1 (5 bases). Germline-derived CDR1 and CDR2 are SEHNR and FQNEAQ (reference sequence). CDR3 length: 14 amino acids. Trimming left V 1 base short and J 7 bases short, with 11 bases between. CDR3 in amino acids: CASSLGQGKQPQHF. The CDR3 nucleotides read TGTGCCAGCAGCTTAGGTCAGGGTAAACAGCCCCAGCATTTT.

This clonotype was counted between two and nine times. This chain uses TRBV28 with TRBJ2-1, with 7 nucleotides matching TRBD2. Germline lookup yields CDR1 MDHEN and CDR2 SYDVKM. The CDR3 contains 15 residues. Germline trimming cut 5 bases from V and 2 bases from J; bases unmatched to any gene: 6. CDR3 nucleotide sequence: TGTGCCAGCAGTCCAGCTAGCGGTACCTACAATGAGCAGTTCTTC. Its protein is CASSPASGTYNEQFF.

V is TRBV9 and J is TRBJ1-2; 7 nucleotides agree with TRBD1. Trimming cost V 3 bases and J 7 bases; bases outside gene matches: 3. The CDR3 loop spans 12 amino acids. Germline V CDR1 and CDR2: SGDLS, YYNGEE. This CDR3 reads CASSGGDSGYTF. In DNA, the CDR3 is TGTGCCAGCAGCGGGGGGGACAGTGGCTACACCTTC.

This clonotype showed up just a few times. The genes are TRBV7-9 and TRBJ2-7, with D hard to call. Germline V gives CDR1 SEHNR, CDR2 FQNEAQ (reference sequence). V was cut by 5 bases and J by 3 bases, with 8 bases left in between. The CDR3 loop spans 12 amino acids. CDR3 bases: TGTGCCAGCAGCCAGATAGACTACGAGCAGTACTTC. This gives the protein CASSQIDYEQYF.

The V and J genes are TRBV27 and TRBJ2-1; 10 bases fit TRBD2. Trimming took 6 bases from V and 4 from J; bases not matched to a gene: 6. Per germline, CDR1 MNHEY and CDR2 SMNVEV (reference sequence). CDR3 length: 15 residues. The CDR3 nucleotides are TGTGCCAGCAGGGATAGCGGGAGGACTTACAATGAGCAGTTCTTC. Translated, it gives CASRDSGRTYNEQFF.

This rearrangement joins TRBV7-2 to TRBJ1-1; D ambiguous. The CDR3 loop spans 14 amino acids. Germline V gene data show CDR1 as SGHTA and CDR2 as FQGNSA. V lost 3 bases and J 2 bases, leaving 10 bases between the germline ends. The CDR3 loop is CASSFSRTNTEAFF. CDR3 in DNA: TGTGCCAGCAGCTTTTCTCGCACCAACACTGAAGCTTTCTTT.

This clonotype has only a few counts. The CDR3 loop is CAWSPRSGPEAFF. Written as DNA, the CDR3 is TGTGCCTGGAGTCCCCGTTCGGGTCCTGAAGCTTTCTTT. The V call is TRBV30, the J call TRBJ1-1; D gene uncertain. Germline lookup yields CDR1 GTSNPN and CDR2 SVGIG (reference sequence). This CDR3 contains 13 residues. Trimming removed 2 bases at V and 6 bases at J, with 13 bases between.

CDR3 bases: TGCAGTGCTATGAGCGCGGGTTATAATTCACCCCTCCACTTT. It codes for CSAMSAGYNSPLHF. The chain combines TRBV20-1 with TRBJ1-6; D is uncertain. The ends were cut back, 4 bases at V and 4 bases at J, with 11 bases in the middle. Germline CDR1 reads DFQATT; CDR2 reads SNEGSKA (reference sequence). The CDR3 extends over 14 amino acids.

V usage is TRBV7-9 and J usage is TRBJ2-7, with D hard to call. CDR1 is SEHNR and CDR2 is FQNEAQ in the germline V gene (reference sequence). Trimming stripped 1 base from V and 0 bases from J, with 10 bases between. The CDR3 consists of 15 residues. CDR3 residues: CASSLVVSYSYEQYF. Here the CDR3 DNA reads TGTGCCAGCAGCTTAGTGGTCAGCTACTCCTACGAGCAGTACTTC.

This chain links TRBV6-5 with TRBJ2-3; D assignment may be TRBD1 or TRBD2 (5 bases each). V was shortened by 2 bases and J by 6 bases, with 12 bases between the two germline ends. Germline V gene data show CDR1 as MNHEY and CDR2 as SVGAGI. The CDR3 contains 14 residues. This CDR3 is CASSYAGSGDTQYF. CDR3 nucleotides: TGTGCCAGCAGTTACGCGGGTTCAGGGGATACGCAGTATTTT.

A few counts support this clonotype. CDR3 region: CSARGVQGYTF. The CDR3 nucleotides are TGCAGTGCTAGAGGAGTACAGGGCTACACCTTC. This chain links TRBV20-1 with TRBJ1-2; D remains unclear. The CDR3 has 11 residues. Looked up from germline, CDR1 is DFQATT and CDR2 is SNEGSKA (reference sequence). V was pared by 1 base and J by 8 bases, with 8 bases between.

The V gene is TRBV5-1, the J gene TRBJ2-5; TRBD2 agrees at 9 bases. V trimming: 4 bases; J trimming: 11 bases; junction bases outside the gene matches: 18. The CDR3 runs 16 residues. Germline assignment: CDR1 SGHRS and CDR2 YFSETQ. The CDR3 sequence is CASSPVAGEAYNEQYF. The CDR3 DNA sequence: TGCGCCAGCAGCCCAGTAGCGGGAGAGGCCTACAATGAGCAGTACTTC. Full variable domain (missing parts from reference TRBV5-1 and TRBJ2-5): KAGVTQTPRYLIKTRGQQVTLSCSPISGHRSVSWYQQTPGQGLQFLFEYFSETQRNKGNFPGRFSGRQFSNSRSEMNVSTLELGDSALYLCASSPVAGEAYNEQYFGPGTRLLVL.

This chain uses TRBV7-8 with TRBJ2-7; D tentatively reads TRBD1 or TRBD2 (5 bases each). The germline CDR1 and CDR2 sequences are SGHVS and FQNEAQ. V dropped 1 base and J dropped 6 bases, with 19 bases sitting between them. This CDR3 spans 16 amino acids. The CDR3 spells CASSLVPGTLESEQYF. CDR3 DNA: TGTGCCAGCAGCTTAGTCCCGGGGACCTTAGAGTCCGAGCAGTACTTC.

The chain couples TRBV5-6 to TRBJ2-4; a possible D gene is TRBD1 (6 bases). The J call may be incorrect, as the DNA end agrees better with TRBJ2-7. Germline V gene lookup returns CDR1 SGHDT and CDR2 YYEEEE. The CDR3 runs to 13 residues. The CDR3 sequence is CASRSRGGYEQYF. For the CDR3, the DNA is TGTGCCAGCAGGAGCAGAGGGGGCTACGAGCAGTACTTC.

The chain is built from TRBV6-1 and TRBJ1-1; 7 nucleotides line up with TRBD1. The CDR3 is 14 amino acids. V was clipped by 8 bases and J by 5 bases; unmatched bases: 11. CDR1 and CDR2 from the germline V gene are MNHNS and SASEGT. CDR3 coding DNA: TGTGCCAGCCTTAGGGGGCGCGGCTCGACTGAAGCTTTCTTT. This sequence encodes CASLRGRGSTEAFF.

In this sample, this clonotype turned up many times. This sequence joins TRBV4-3 and TRBJ2-5; 9 positions match TRBD1. Germline V CDR1 and CDR2: LGHNA, YSLEER. This CDR3 has 14 amino acids. V gave up 3 bases and J gave up 3 bases; unmatched junction bases: 2. CDR3 bases: TGCGCCAGCAGCCACTGGACAGGGGAAGAGACCCAGTACTTC. It codes for CASSHWTGEETQYF.

This clonotype was observed a handful of times. V and J are TRBV4-3 and TRBJ2-7, with a possible D match to TRBD1 (7 bases). V shed 1 base and J shed 5 bases, with 15 bases lying between them. The CDR3 consists of 15 residues. The V gene's germline CDR1 is LGHNA and CDR2 YSLEER. CDR3 sequence: CASSQGDREVNEQYF. The DNA for the CDR3 is TGCGCCAGCAGCCAAGGTGACAGGGAGGTCAACGAGCAGTACTTC.

This clonotype was observed a handful of times. This sequence joins TRBV15 and TRBJ2-3, with unresolved D. Germline CDR1 is LNHNV and CDR2 is YYDKDF (reference sequence). The germline V and J ends were trimmed by 2 bases and 5 bases, with 5 bases remaining between them. The CDR3 extends over 12 amino acids. The CDR3 here is CATSRTVDTQYF. CDR3 bases: TGTGCCACCAGCAGAACCGTAGATACGCAGTATTTT.

This rearrangement joins TRBV7-9 to TRBJ2-5; 8 bases are a match to TRBD2. The CDR3 is made up of 15 amino acids. V trimming: 4 bases; J trimming: 7 bases; junction bases outside the gene matches: 11. Germline V CDR1 and CDR2: SEHNR, FQNEAQ (reference sequence). CDR3: CASSSIAGSGGTQYF. In DNA form, the CDR3 reads TGTGCCAGCAGCTCAATAGCGGGATCCGGAGGGACCCAGTACTTC. The complete variable domain, with remaining parts taken from reference TRBV7-9 and TRBJ2-5, reads DTGVSQNPRHKITKRGQNVTFRCDPISEHNRLYWYRQTLGQGPEFLTYFQNEAQLEKSRLLSDRFSAERPKGSFSTLEIQRTEQGDSAMYLCASSSIAGSGGTQYFGPGTRLLVL.